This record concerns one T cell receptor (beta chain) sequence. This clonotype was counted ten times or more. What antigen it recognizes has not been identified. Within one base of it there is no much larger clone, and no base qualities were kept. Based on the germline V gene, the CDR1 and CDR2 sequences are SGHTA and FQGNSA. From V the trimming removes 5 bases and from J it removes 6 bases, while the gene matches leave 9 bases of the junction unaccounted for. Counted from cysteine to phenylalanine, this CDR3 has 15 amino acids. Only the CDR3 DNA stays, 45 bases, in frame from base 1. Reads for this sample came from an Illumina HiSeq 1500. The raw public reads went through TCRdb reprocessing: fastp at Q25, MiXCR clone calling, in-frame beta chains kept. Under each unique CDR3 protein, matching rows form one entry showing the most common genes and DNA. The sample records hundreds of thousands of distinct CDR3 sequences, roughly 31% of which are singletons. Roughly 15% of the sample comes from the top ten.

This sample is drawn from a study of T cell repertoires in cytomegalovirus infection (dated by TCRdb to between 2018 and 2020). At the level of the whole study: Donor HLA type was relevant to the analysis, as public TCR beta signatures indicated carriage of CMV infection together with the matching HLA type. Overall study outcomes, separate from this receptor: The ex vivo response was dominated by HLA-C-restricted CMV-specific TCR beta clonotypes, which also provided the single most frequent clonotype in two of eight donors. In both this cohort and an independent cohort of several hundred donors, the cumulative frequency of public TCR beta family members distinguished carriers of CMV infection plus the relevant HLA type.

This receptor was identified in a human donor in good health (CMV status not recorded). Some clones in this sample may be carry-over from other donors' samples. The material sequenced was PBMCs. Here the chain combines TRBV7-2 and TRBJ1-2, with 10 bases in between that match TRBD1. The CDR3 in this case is CASSKSGDRGHGYTF. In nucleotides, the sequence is TGTGCCAGCAGCAAATCCGGGGACAGGGGCCATGGCTACACCTTC.